Listed here are 28 T cell receptor beta chains from one sample, sequenced in a study of T cell responses to AZD1222 COVID-19 vaccine. The data were produced by immunoSEQ multiplex PCR, yet TCRdb's version contains in-frame clones alone and is incomplete. Of more than 100,000 clones in the sample, 88% were seen once. Sequencing was performed on peripheral blood, taken on day 0 of AZD1222 vaccination. These receptors all stem from an adult in good health.

The sample holds a few counts of this clone. This chain connects TRBV1 to TRBJ2-3; no check of the table's D call, TRBD2, against the DNA was made. TRBV1 is given as a pseudogene. The CDR3 contains 17 residues. The DNA of the CDR3 is TGCACCAGCAGCCGCGGCGAGCGAGGGACTAGCACAGATACGCAGTATTTT. It translates to CTSSRGERGTSTDTQYF.

This clone was detected a few times. The CDR3 is CAISEWQNTGELFF. Here the CDR3 DNA reads TGTGCCATCAGTGAGTGGCAGAACACCGGGGAGCTGTTTTTT. V usage is TRBV10-3 and J usage is TRBJ2-2; no clear D gene. CDR3 length equals 14 residues. V lost 1 base, J lost 1 base, and 4 bases lay in between. Germline V gives CDR1 ENHRY, CDR2 SYGVKD.

This chain connects TRBV19 to TRBJ1-1; TRBD1 might be the D (6 bases). Trimming pared 5 bases from V and 1 base from J, leaving 11 bases between. Per germline, CDR1 LNHDA and CDR2 SQIVND (reference sequence). The CDR3 loop spans 14 amino acids. The CDR3 is CASSQGYRNTEAFF. As DNA, the CDR3 is TGTGCCAGTAGTCAGGGGTATCGGAACACTGAAGCTTTCTTT.

The chain has TRBV7-8 and TRBJ1-1, with 7 positions matching TRBD1. V shed 4 bases and J 6 bases; nucleotides not matched to a gene: 14. Germline V gene lookup returns CDR1 SGHVS and CDR2 FQNEAQ. The CDR3 contains 16 residues. The CDR3 loop reads CASSYLGRGRSAEAFF. CDR3 nucleotide sequence: TGTGCCAGCAGCTACCTGGGGAGGGGGCGGTCGGCTGAAGCTTTCTTT.

J is TRBJ1-3 and V is TRBV23-1, with TRBD1 identical over 7 bases. TRBV23-1 is filed as an ORF, its function uncertain. This CDR3 has 16 amino acids. With V trimmed by 0 bases and J by 8 bases, 10 bases remained unmatched. The CDR3 DNA reads TGCGCCAGCAGTCAATCGTGCGGGACAGTTTGGGACACCATATATTTT. Translating gives CASSQSCGTVWDTIYF.

The V gene is TRBV14, the J gene TRBJ1-2; possible D gene TRBD1, 5 bases. This CDR3 contains 13 residues. Deletions cut 0 bases from V and 9 bases from J, with 11 bases between. Germline lookup yields CDR1 SGHDN and CDR2 FVKESK. The chain's CDR3 is CASSQEGVPSYTF. The CDR3, as DNA: TGTGCCAGCAGCCAAGAGGGGGTTCCGAGCTACACCTTC.

This chain links TRBV3-1 (or the pseudogene TRBV3-2) with TRBJ1-1, with a tentative D call TRBD1 (5 bases). The CDR3 length is 16 residues. V lost 1 base to trimming and J lost 7 bases, with 19 bases between them. Germline CDR1 is LGHDT and CDR2 is YNNKEL (reference sequence). CDR3 nucleotides: TGTGCCAGCAGCCAAGCGGTGGGACTCTCGCCGGGTGAAGCTTTCTTT. Its translation: CASSQAVGLSPGEAFF.

This chain uses TRBV11-1 with TRBJ1-5, with 7 bases identical to TRBD1. V dropped 5 bases and J dropped 6; count of bases not matched to a gene: 7. Germline-derived CDR1 and CDR2 are SGHAT and FQDESV (reference sequence). The CDR3 is 14 amino acids. CDR3 coding DNA: TGTGCCAGCAGCGTGGGGACAGAGGGTCAGCCCCAGCATTTT. This gives the protein CASSVGTEGQPQHF.

This chain joins TRBV19 and TRBJ2-2; no definite D call. The CDR3 runs to 15 residues. V was clipped by 0 bases and J by 0 bases, with 5 bases between them. Per germline, CDR1 LNHDA and CDR2 SQIVND (reference sequence). CDR3 sequence (DNA): TGTGCCAGTAGTATAGAAGGCCCGAACACCGGGGAGCTGTTTTTT. This gives the protein CASSIEGPNTGELFF.

This rearrangement joins TRBV5-5 to TRBJ1-1; 8 bases agree with TRBD1. This CDR3 has 13 residues. Germline CDR1 SGHKS, CDR2 YYEKEE (reference sequence). With V trimmed by 4 bases and J by 3 bases, 2 bases remained unmatched. CDR3 protein: CASSLDRDTEAFF. DNA of the CDR3: TGTGCCAGCAGCCTGGACAGGGACACTGAAGCTTTCTTT.

CDR3 protein: CATSDEGYGYTF. The DNA of the CDR3 is TGTGCCACCAGTGATGAGGGATATGGCTACACCTTC. The J gene is TRBJ1-2, the V gene TRBV24-1; D not resolved. The V gene's germline CDR1 is KGHDR and CDR2 SFDVKD. Trimming shortened V by 3 bases and J by 5 bases, and 6 bases separated the two germline ends. The CDR3 covers 12 residues.

In this sample, this clone turned up a few times. The rearrangement joins TRBV19 to TRBJ1-5, with 7 bases fitting TRBD1. With V trimmed by 9 bases and J by 7 bases, 9 bases remained unmatched. Germline values: CDR1 LNHDA, CDR2 SQIVND (reference sequence). This CDR3 has 13 amino acids. Here the CDR3 DNA reads TGTGCCAGCGACAGGGCATACCGCCAGCCCCAGCATTTT. Translated: CASDRAYRQPQHF.

The CDR3 protein is CASSLMTTGELFF. CDR3 DNA: TGTGCCAGCAGCTTAATGACCACCGGGGAGCTGTTTTTT. The J gene is TRBJ2-2, the V gene TRBV11-2, with unresolved D. Trimming took off 2 bases at V and 4 bases at J, with 5 bases between the two ends. The CDR3 consists of 13 residues. In germline, CDR1 is SGHAT, CDR2 FQNNGV.

The CDR3 region is CASRNRGLGTDTQYF. CDR3 DNA sequence: TGTGCCAGTAGGAACAGGGGCTTGGGGACAGATACGCAGTATTTT. J is TRBJ2-3 and V is TRBV19, with 7 bases fitting TRBD1. The CDR3 totals 15 residues. V shed 6 bases and J 3 bases; nucleotides not matched to a gene: 9. Germline values: CDR1 LNHDA, CDR2 SQIVND (reference sequence).

The chain joins TRBV19 to TRBJ2-2; 11 nucleotides align to TRBD2. V shed 7 bases and J 3 bases; nucleotides not matched to a gene: 10. CDR1 is LNHDA, CDR2 SQIVND, per germline (reference sequence). The length of the CDR3 is 17 residues. The CDR3 sequence is CASIGRGTSGYTGELFF. CDR3 DNA: TGTGCCAGTATTGGTCGTGGGACTAGCGGCTACACCGGGGAGCTGTTTTTT. Variable domain in full (rest from reference TRBV19 and TRBJ2-2): DGGITQSPKYLFRKEGQNVTLSCEQNLNHDAMYWYRQDPGQGLRLIYYSQIVNDFQKGDIAEGYSVSREKKESFPLTVTSAQKNPTAFYLCASIGRGTSGYTGELFFGEGSRLTVL.

This sequence joins TRBV29-1 and TRBJ1-2; D remains ambiguous. CDR3 size: 17 residues. Per the germline V gene, CDR1 is SQVTM and CDR2 is ANQGSEA. V was trimmed by 1 base and J by 8 bases, leaving 26 bases between them. CDR3 sequence: CSVEGHGDRRRVWGYTF. CDR3 DNA: TGCAGCGTTGAAGGTCACGGGGATAGGCGGCGGGTTTGGGGCTACACCTTC.

The table lists this clone with a count of one. The chain employs TRBV4-1 and TRBJ2-2; tentative D call: TRBD2 (5 bases). V was clipped by 3 bases and J by 2 bases, with 19 bases between them. The CDR3 consists of 18 residues. Germline assignment: CDR1 MGHRA and CDR2 YSYEKL. CDR3 sequence reads: CASSHWWSRELNTGELFF. The CDR3 nucleotides are TGCGCCAGCAGCCATTGGTGGAGCCGGGAACTCAACACCGGGGAGCTGTTTTTT.

This chain links TRBV4-1 with TRBJ1-4; no clear D. V was cut by 4 bases and J by 4 bases, with 7 bases left in between. Germline lookup yields CDR1 MGHRA and CDR2 YSYEKL. The CDR3 is 13 residues long. The DNA for the CDR3 is TGCGCCAGCAGCCTCTCTCTTAATGAAAAACTGTTTTTT. As protein: CASSLSLNEKLFF.

The V gene is TRBV7-6, the J gene TRBJ2-2; no clear D gene. The ends were cut back, 7 bases at V and 1 base at J, with 16 bases in the middle. The germline CDR1 and CDR2 sequences are SGHVS and FNYEAQ. This CDR3 has 16 amino acids. The CDR3 DNA reads as TGTGCCAGCACCCTTATGGATAAAGGGAACACCGGGGAGCTGTTTTTT. It specifies CASTLMDKGNTGELFF.

The chain combines TRBV27 with TRBJ1-1; 10 nucleotides align to TRBD1. This CDR3 is 18 amino acids long. The ends lost 4 bases at V and 1 base at J; junction bases unmatched: 12. Germline CDR1 and CDR2: MNHEY and SMNVEV (reference sequence). CDR3 DNA sequence: TGTGCCAGCAGTTCACCTCAGGGACAGGGGATCGGGAACACTGAAGCTTTCTTT. Its protein product is CASSSPQGQGIGNTEAFF.

The chain recombines TRBV14 with TRBJ2-7; no definite D call. Germline V CDR1 and CDR2: SGHDN, FVKESK. This CDR3 has 12 amino acids. Trimming removed 4 bases at V and 0 bases at J, with 4 bases between. The CDR3 DNA is TGTGCCAGCAGCCGGAGCTCCTACGAGCAGTACTTC. This encodes CASSRSSYEQYF. The full variable domain, rest sourced from reference TRBV14 and TRBJ2-7, is EAGVTQFPSHSVIEKGQTVTLRCDPISGHDNLYWYRRVMGKEIKFLLHFVKESKQDESGMPNNRFLAERTGGTYSTLKVQPAELEDSGVYFCASSRSSYEQYFGPGTRLTVT.

This clone was counted a single time. This sequence joins TRBV19 and TRBJ1-4; D unresolved. V was shortened by 0 bases and J by 0 bases, with 14 bases between the two germline ends. This CDR3 spans 18 amino acids. Germline V lookup: CDR1 LNHDA, CDR2 SQIVND (reference sequence). The chain's CDR3 is CASSIDLTGVTTNEKLFF. The CDR3 bases are TGTGCCAGTAGTATAGATCTAACGGGAGTTACAACTAATGAAAAACTGTTTTTT. The full variable domain, rest sourced from reference TRBV19 and TRBJ1-4, is DGGITQSPKYLFRKEGQNVTLSCEQNLNHDAMYWYRQDPGQGLRLIYYSQIVNDFQKGDIAEGYSVSREKKESFPLTVTSAQKNPTAFYLCASSIDLTGVTTNEKLFFGSGTQLSVL.

The rearrangement uses TRBV15 and TRBJ1-6; no reliable D call. CDR3 size: 18 residues. The V end was cut by 3 bases, the J end by 7 bases, with 22 bases between. The V gene's germline CDR1 is LNHNV and CDR2 YYDKDF (reference sequence). The CDR3 reads CATSREPTGGSWNSPLHF. The CDR3 DNA reads as TGTGCCACCAGCAGGGAGCCCACGGGAGGGAGTTGGAATTCACCCCTCCACTTT.

J is TRBJ1-4 and V is TRBV12-3 or TRBV12-4; D not certain. The CDR3 consists of 13 residues. Trimming took off 2 bases at V and 10 bases at J, with 11 bases between the two ends. The CDR3 sequence is CASSLMGRGKLFF. The DNA for the CDR3 is TGTGCCAGCAGTTTAATGGGTCGCGGAAAACTGTTTTTT.

This clone was seen a single time. The gene calls are TRBV9 and TRBJ2-7; D possibly corresponds to TRBD1 (6 bases). V was clipped by 3 bases and J by 4 bases, with 20 bases between them. Germline V gives CDR1 SGDLS, CDR2 YYNGEE. This CDR3 is built from 16 residues. CDR3 sequence: CASSAPLTGFTYEQYF. CDR3 nucleotide sequence: TGTGCCAGCAGCGCCCCGCTTACAGGGTTTACATACGAGCAGTACTTC.

In its sample, this clone was seen once. The chain employs TRBV3-1 (or the pseudogene TRBV3-2) and TRBJ1-2; D may be TRBD1 (5 bases). The CDR3 contains 14 residues. Germline assignment: CDR1 LGHDT and CDR2 YNNKEL (reference sequence). Trimming shortened V by 0 bases and J by 4 bases, and 9 bases separated the two germline ends. CDR3 region: CASSQDWRGYGYTF. The CDR3 DNA reads TGTGCCAGCAGCCAAGATTGGAGGGGCTATGGCTACACCTTC.

V gene TRBV14 combines with J gene TRBJ1-2, with D unresolved. Trimming took off 1 base at V and 1 base at J, with 4 bases between the two ends. Looked up from germline, CDR1 is SGHDN and CDR2 is FVKESK. CDR3 size: 13 residues. For the CDR3, the DNA is TGTGCCAGCAGCCAAGTCCTTAACTATGGCTACACCTTC. It is translated as CASSQVLNYGYTF. Together with reference TRBV14 and TRBJ1-2, the CDR3 gives the full variable domain: EAGVTQFPSHSVIEKGQTVTLRCDPISGHDNLYWYRRVMGKEIKFLLHFVKESKQDESGMPNNRFLAERTGGTYSTLKVQPAELEDSGVYFCASSQVLNYGYTFGSGTRLTVV.

This clone was picked up one time. The chain employs TRBV19 and TRBJ1-3; D call uncertain. Per the germline V gene, CDR1 is LNHDA and CDR2 is SQIVND (reference sequence). The CDR3 totals 15 residues. The V end lost 7 bases, the J end lost 0 bases, and 13 bases lay between the germline ends. In DNA, the CDR3 is TGTGCCAGTAAGATGGCTGACTCCTCTGGAAACACCATATATTTT. Translating gives CASKMADSSGNTIYF.